A single sample gave rise to the 13 T cell receptor beta chains below, sequenced in a study of shared clonotypes between healthy human individuals. The repertoire was sequenced with immunoSEQ multiplex PCR; TCRdb's copy has only in-frame clones and lacks some. The sample shows 2 million to 2.5 million clones, more than 90% of them seen only once. The sequencing sample was made of naive CD4+ T cells sorted from blood. Subset in this sample: CD45RA+ positively selected. These receptors came from a young man in good health.

V and J are TRBV18 and TRBJ1-1; no definite D call. Looked up from germline, CDR1 is KGHSH and CDR2 is LQKENI. V was cut by 4 bases and J by 4 bases, with 13 bases left in between. The CDR3 sequence is 14 residues long. CDR3 sequence reads: CASSLNEKGTEAFF. CDR3 sequence (DNA): TGTGCCAGCTCACTTAATGAAAAGGGCACTGAAGCTTTCTTT. Full variable domain (missing parts from reference TRBV18 and TRBJ1-1): NAGVMQNPRHLVRRRGQEARLRCSPMKGHSHVYWYRQLPEEGLKFMVYLQKENIIDESGMPKERFSAEFPKEGPSILRIQQVVRGDSAAYFCASSLNEKGTEAFFGQGTRLTVV.

This chain joins TRBV5-1 and TRBJ2-7; D gene ambiguous. Germline CDR1 SGHRS, CDR2 YFSETQ. The V end was cut by 4 bases, the J end by 7 bases, with 12 bases between. This CDR3 has 12 amino acids. CDR3: CASSAESWEQYF. The CDR3 region has the DNA TGCGCCAGCAGCGCGGAGTCTTGGGAGCAGTACTTC.

The rearrangement links TRBV6-5 to TRBJ2-7; 8 nucleotides agree with TRBD2. Germline CDR1 and CDR2: MNHEY and SVGAGI. The CDR3 contains 14 residues. V gave up 0 bases and J gave up 3 bases; unmatched junction bases: 1. DNA for the CDR3: TGTGCCAGCAGTTACTCCGGGACTAGCTACGAGCAGTACTTC. Protein product: CASSYSGTSYEQYF.

J is TRBJ1-1 and V is TRBV7-8, with a weak D call TRBD1 (5 bases). The germline V and J ends were trimmed by 3 bases and 1 base, with 12 bases remaining between them. CDR3 length: 15 amino acids. Germline CDR1 is SGHVS and CDR2 is FQNEAQ. The CDR3 protein is CASSFRGRTNTEAFF. CDR3 coding DNA: TGTGCCAGCAGCTTTCGGGGCAGAACGAACACTGAAGCTTTCTTT.

The genes are TRBV7-9 and TRBJ2-7, with D possibly TRBD1 on 5 matching bases. This CDR3 has 16 residues. Trimming stripped 7 bases from V and 4 bases from J, with 23 bases between. CDR1 SEHNR and CDR2 FQNEAQ come from the germline V gene (reference sequence). The CDR3 DNA is TGTGCCAGCAACCCTCTGCAGGGTCTTATACCTTACGAGCAGTACTTC. Amino acid sequence: CASNPLQGLIPYEQYF.

This sequence joins TRBV28 and TRBJ1-2; TRBD1 aligns across 7 bases. Trimming at V came to 6 bases and at J to 4 bases, leaving 5 bases not matched to a gene. Germline-derived CDR1 and CDR2 are MDHEN and SYDVKM. The CDR3 is made up of 13 amino acids. CDR3 region: CASRLTGSYGYTF. For the CDR3, the DNA is TGTGCCAGCAGGCTGACAGGGAGCTATGGCTACACCTTC.

The chain joins TRBV2 to TRBJ2-7; 9 positions agree with TRBD1. CDR1 and CDR2 (germline): SNHLY, FYNNEI. Germline trimming cut 6 bases from V and 5 bases from J; bases unmatched to any gene: 5. CDR3 length: 13 residues. The CDR3 sequence is CASRMTGGDEQYF. CDR3 nucleotide sequence: TGTGCCAGCAGAATGACAGGGGGGGACGAGCAGTACTTC. Combining the CDR3 with reference TRBV2 and TRBJ2-7 gives the whole variable domain EPEVTQTPSHQVTQMGQEVILRCVPISNHLYFYWYRQILGQKVEFLVSFYNNEISEKSEIFDDQFSVERPDGSNFTLKIRSTKLEDSAMYFCASRMTGGDEQYFGPGTRLTVT.

The CDR3 DNA reads TGTGCCAGCAGCGGTTGGAAGCGGGAATACAATGAGCAGTTCTTC. Protein product: CASSGWKREYNEQFF. V usage is TRBV5-6 and J usage is TRBJ2-1; the match to TRBD2 covers 7 bases. Looked up from germline, CDR1 is SGHDT and CDR2 is YYEEEE. The CDR3 runs to 15 residues. V shed 4 bases and J 4 bases; nucleotides not matched to a gene: 8.

This chain uses TRBV6-6 with TRBJ1-3; D gene ambiguous. Germline V lookup: CDR1 MNHNY, CDR2 SVGAGI (reference sequence). With 5 bases removed from V and 0 bases from J, the gap between germline ends came to 11 bases. The CDR3 consists of 15 residues. CDR3 sequence reads: CASSPDWGSGNTIYF. CDR3 sequence (DNA): TGTGCCAGCAGTCCTGACTGGGGCTCTGGAAACACCATATATTTT.

This clone was picked up one time. The chain is built from TRBV30 and TRBJ2-7; perhaps TRBD2 as D (5 bases). This CDR3 has 15 amino acids. V was shortened by 0 bases and J by 5 bases, with 17 bases between the two germline ends. CDR1 is GTSNPN, CDR2 SVGIG, per germline (reference sequence). CDR3 sequence reads: CAWSVPRALAHEQYF. CDR3 DNA: TGTGCCTGGAGTGTACCTCGGGCCCTAGCCCACGAGCAGTACTTC.

The rearrangement uses TRBV28 and TRBJ1-2; TRBD1 matches at 8 bases. The germline V gene encodes CDR1 MDHEN and CDR2 SYDVKM. The CDR3 extends over 13 amino acids. Trimming cost V 2 bases and J 6 bases; bases outside gene matches: 2. The CDR3 sequence: CASSLQGANGYTF. The CDR3 region has the DNA TGTGCCAGCAGTTTACAGGGGGCGAATGGCTACACCTTC.

This rearrangement joins TRBV6-5 to TRBJ2-1; 11 bases are shared with TRBD2. Germline lookup yields CDR1 MNHEY and CDR2 SVGAGI. With 8 bases clipped from V and 0 bases from J, the junction kept 3 bases outside the gene matches. The CDR3 runs to 15 residues. CDR3: CASQTSGSSYNEQFF. For the CDR3, the DNA is TGTGCCAGCCAAACTAGCGGGAGCTCCTACAATGAGCAGTTCTTC.

This clone appeared once. Different DNA sequences within this sample yield the same CDR3. This chain joins TRBV5-1 and TRBJ1-3, with D unresolved. Between the trimmed V and J ends, which lost 0 bases and 0 bases, there was a span of 7 bases. Looked up from germline, CDR1 is SGHRS and CDR2 is YFSETQ. The CDR3 totals 15 residues. The DNA for the CDR3 is TGCGCCAGCAGCTTGGTATCGGGCTCTGGAAACACCATATATTTT. It yields the protein CASSLVSGSGNTIYF.